The rows below give T cell receptor beta chains drawn from one sample of a study of cytomegalovirus exposure and HLA in healthy donors. Measured with immunoSEQ multiplex PCR; TCRdb has only the in-frame clones, and not every one. The sample consists of tens of thousands of clones, just under 95% of them appearing once. Sample: PBMCs. Source of these receptors: a man younger than 35 in good health and CMV-seropositive. The CDR3 runs from the conserved cysteine through the conserved F or W. D genes are given only for firm matches. A clone size is listed for some rows: how often the clone was seen (once, few, many), or a class if it is expanded.

cdr3_aa,clone_size,d_call,v_call
CASLKAGRTRTDTQYF,NA,NA,TRBV28
CASTLDRGEQPQHF,NA,TRBD1,TRBV28
CASSSQPSREQYF,NA,NA,TRBV7-6
CASSVFLRHDREVRSYEQYF,NA,TRBD1,TRBV6-4
CASSLQAGGTDTQYF,NA,TRBD2,TRBV18
CASIGPRDRGIISYNEQFF,NA,TRBD1,TRBV19
CASRAGTGDETQYF,NA,TRBD1,TRBV5-1
CASSRGTSGNEQFF,NA,TRBD2,TRBV6-5
CASSPQYAAASGRVRETQYF,NA,TRBD2,TRBV18
CASRVSGQASYEQYF,NA,NA,TRBV2
CASSLAGGPATNEQFF,NA,TRBD2,TRBV5-1
CASKAMAGAPGELFF,once,NA,TRBV6-4
CASSDRGTGELFF,NA,NA,TRBV25-1
CASSSIPRGYTF,NA,NA,TRBV6-9
CASSSNRGRGWYEQYF,once,TRBD1,TRBV5-1